The 27 T cell receptor beta chains below were found in one sample sequenced in a study of blood T cell repertoires in COVID-19. Clones were read by immunoSEQ multiplex PCR, and TCRdb kept only the in-frame ones, dropping some. The sample has some 350,000 clones, approximately 90% seen once. Material: PBMCs or T cells enriched from blood (not recorded which). All receptors come from a man aged 18 to 29 who had recovered from COVID-19.

The chain joins TRBV10-3 to TRBJ2-7; TRBD1 agrees at 7 bases. With V trimmed by 6 bases and J by 2 bases, 4 bases remained unmatched. The CDR3 spans 13 residues. The germline gives CDR1 ENHRY, CDR2 SYGVKD. The CDR3 reads CAISAGTAYEQYF. CDR3 coding DNA: TGTGCCATCAGCGCCGGGACAGCCTACGAGCAGTACTTC.

This rearrangement joins TRBV6-5 to TRBJ2-7; a possible D gene is TRBD1 (7 bases). The CDR3 length is 15 residues. Trimming shortened V by 6 bases and J by 3 bases, and 18 bases separated the two germline ends. Germline V CDR1 and CDR2: MNHEY, SVGAGI. The chain's CDR3 is CASSRPRGAFYEQYF. DNA for the CDR3: TGTGCCAGCAGCCGACCCAGGGGGGCATTCTACGAGCAGTACTTC.

V gene TRBV5-1 combines with J gene TRBJ2-1, with 7 nucleotides matching TRBD1. This CDR3 has 15 amino acids. Germline V gene lookup returns CDR1 SGHRS and CDR2 YFSETQ. V shed 4 bases and J 5 bases; nucleotides not matched to a gene: 9. Here the CDR3 DNA reads TGCGCCAGCAGCCTGACAGGGTGGTTGGACAATGAGCAGTTCTTC. Amino acid sequence: CASSLTGWLDNEQFF. Supplemented by reference TRBV5-1 and TRBJ2-1, the full variable domain reads KAGVTQTPRYLIKTRGQQVTLSCSPISGHRSVSWYQQTPGQGLQFLFEYFSETQRNKGNFPGRFSGRQFSNSRSEMNVSTLELGDSALYLCASSLTGWLDNEQFFGPGTRLTVL.

This chain connects TRBV29-1 to TRBJ1-1; 7 bases align to TRBD1. The CDR3 extends over 12 amino acids. V was pared by 7 bases and J by 4 bases, with 6 bases of the junction left unmatched. Germline V lookup: CDR1 SQVTM, CDR2 ANQGSEA. The CDR3: CSATNRGTEAFF. The CDR3 DNA reads as TGCAGCGCTACAAACAGGGGCACTGAAGCTTTCTTT.

This clone was detected once. This sequence joins TRBV7-9 and TRBJ2-2; tentative D call: TRBD2 (6 bases). Trimming took 5 bases from V and 3 from J, leaving 7 bases between them. The CDR3 extends over 13 amino acids. CDR1 SEHNR and CDR2 FQNEAQ come from the germline V gene (reference sequence). The CDR3 DNA reads TGTGCCAGCAGCCGACTAGACACCGGGGAGCTGTTTTTT. Translating it yields CASSRLDTGELFF. The full variable domain, its missing parts supplied by reference TRBV7-9 and TRBJ2-2, is DTGVSQNPRHKITKRGQNVTFRCDPISEHNRLYWYRQTLGQGPEFLTYFQNEAQLEKSRLLSDRFSAERPKGSFSTLEIQRTEQGDSAMYLCASSRLDTGELFFGEGSRLTVL.

J is TRBJ2-1 and V is TRBV7-8; D is perhaps TRBD2 (5 bases). CDR3 size: 17 residues. The germline gives CDR1 SGHVS, CDR2 FQNEAQ. V was trimmed by 4 bases and J by 4 bases, leaving 20 bases between them. CDR3 DNA sequence: TGTGCCAGCAGCTCCGGTGGGAGTTTAGTGTCGTACAATGAGCAGTTCTTC. Translated, it gives CASSSGGSLVSYNEQFF.

The chain carries TRBV15 and TRBJ2-1, with 8 bases identical to TRBD2. The CDR3 is 15 amino acids. Per germline, CDR1 LNHNV and CDR2 YYDKDF (reference sequence). V lost 5 bases to trimming and J lost 2 bases; unmatched junction nucleotides: 5. In nucleotides, the CDR3 is TGTGCCACCAGCCCTGGGCGGGGGGCCTACAATGAGCAGTTCTTC. Translating gives CATSPGRGAYNEQFF.

This chain joins TRBV5-1 and TRBJ1-1; TRBD1 might be the D (5 bases). The CDR3 runs to 14 residues. Germline V CDR1 and CDR2: SGHRS, YFSETQ. Trimming removed 4 bases at V and 1 base at J, with 11 bases between. The CDR3 DNA reads as TGCGCCAGCAGCACCGAAAGGGGGAACACTGAAGCTTTCTTT. Translating it yields CASSTERGNTEAFF.

This clone was seen just once. The chain carries TRBV7-9 and TRBJ2-7; D is ambiguous. This CDR3 is 12 amino acids long. V was shortened by 4 bases and J by 2 bases, with 6 bases between the two germline ends. CDR1 is SEHNR and CDR2 is FQNEAQ in the germline V gene (reference sequence). CDR3 region: CASSSSPYEQYF. The DNA for the CDR3 is TGTGCCAGCAGCTCGAGCCCCTACGAGCAGTACTTC.

The CDR3 DNA reads TGTGCCAGCTGTCGAAAACCGAGCTCCTATAATTCACCCCTCCACTTT. This translates into CASCRKPSSYNSPLHF. The chain combines TRBV6-6 with TRBJ1-6; D gene unclear. The CDR3 loop spans 16 amino acids. Germline assignment: CDR1 MNHNY and CDR2 SVGAGI (reference sequence). V was cut by 8 bases and J by 0 bases, with 14 bases left in between.

The chain has TRBV3-1 (or the pseudogene TRBV3-2) and TRBJ1-6, with 7 bases identical to TRBD1. The CDR3 totals 14 residues. Germline CDR1 and CDR2: LGHDT and YNNKEL (reference sequence). Losses at the gene ends were 1 base for V and 10 bases for J; bases not matched to a gene: 4. The chain's CDR3 is CASSQGNRGSPLHF. The CDR3 region has the DNA TGTGCCAGCAGCCAAGGTAACAGGGGATCACCCCTCCACTTT.

This clone was seen just once. The V gene is TRBV4-2, the J gene TRBJ2-7, with TRBD2 as a possible D gene (7 bases). V was pared by 0 bases and J by 3 bases, with 12 bases between. This CDR3 is built from 15 residues. Germline values: CDR1 LGHNA, CDR2 YNFKEQ. The DNA of the CDR3 is TGTGCCAGCAGCCAAGAGAAGCGGGGACACTACGAGCAGTACTTC. Its protein is CASSQEKRGHYEQYF.

The rearrangement links TRBV6-5 to TRBJ2-5; TRBD2 is a possible D gene (6 bases). The CDR3 is 14 amino acids. V was trimmed by 6 bases and J by 1 base, leaving 12 bases between them. The germline gives CDR1 MNHEY, CDR2 SVGAGI. CDR3 sequence (DNA): TGTGCCAGCAGGGGAACTAGCTTCCAAGAGACCCAGTACTTC. The encoded protein is CASRGTSFQETQYF.

This rearrangement joins TRBV3-1 (or the pseudogene TRBV3-2) to TRBJ1-1; TRBD1 aligns across 7 bases. There are 12 residues in the CDR3. Germline assignment: CDR1 LGHDT and CDR2 YNNKEL (reference sequence). With 3 bases clipped from V and 8 bases from J, the junction kept 3 bases outside the gene matches. CDR3: CASSQDRKEAFF. The CDR3 coding sequence is TGTGCCAGCAGCCAGGACAGGAAGGAAGCTTTCTTT.

The rearrangement uses TRBV10-2 and TRBJ2-1, with 7 bases that match TRBD2. Germline CDR1 and CDR2: WSHSY and SAAADI. Losses at the gene ends were 3 bases for V and 4 bases for J; bases not matched to a gene: 3. This CDR3 contains 14 residues. In nucleotides, the CDR3 is TGCGCCAGCAGTGACCTAGCGGCATACAATGAGCAGTTCTTC. Translating gives CASSDLAAYNEQFF.

The chain combines TRBV5-6 with TRBJ2-5; a possible D gene is TRBD1 (5 bases). The CDR3 sequence is 14 residues long. Germline loops: CDR1 SGHDT, CDR2 YYEEEE. V lost 3 bases and J 4 bases, leaving 13 bases between the germline ends. The CDR3: CASSSGQGGETQYF. The DNA of the CDR3 is TGTGCCAGCAGCTCTGGGCAGGGTGGAGAGACCCAGTACTTC.

This chain links TRBV6-2 or TRBV6-3 with TRBJ2-7, with TRBD1 matching 8 bases. Germline-derived CDR1 and CDR2 are MNHEY and SVGEGT. V was pared by 6 bases and J by 6 bases, with 4 bases of the junction left unmatched. CDR3 size: 12 residues. CDR3 nucleotides: TGTGCCAGCAGCGACAGGGGCCCCGAGCAGTACTTC. Translation: CASSDRGPEQYF.

The CDR3: CASRQSRGKAFF. The CDR3 bases are TGTGCCAGCAGGCAATCCCGGGGGAAAGCTTTCTTT. The chain couples TRBV12-3 or TRBV12-4 to TRBJ1-1; D is perhaps TRBD1 (5 bases). The V gene lost 6 bases and the J gene lost 9 bases, with 14 bases spanning the gap. The CDR3 covers 12 residues.

This sequence joins TRBV10-1 and TRBJ2-2; unclear D gene. V lost 3 bases to trimming and J lost 6 bases, with 5 bases between them. Germline-derived CDR1 and CDR2 are WNHNN and SYGVQD (reference sequence). This CDR3 is 12 amino acids long. The CDR3 protein is CASSDTAGELFF. CDR3 nucleotides: TGCGCCAGCAGTGATACGGCCGGGGAGCTGTTTTTT.

The rearrangement uses TRBV4-3 and TRBJ2-1; 9 nucleotides match TRBD1. The CDR3 is made up of 15 amino acids. Germline V CDR1 and CDR2: LGHNA, YSLEER. V dropped 5 bases and J dropped 6; count of bases not matched to a gene: 8. CDR3 residues: CASSERTGEINEQFF. Written as DNA, the CDR3 is TGCGCCAGCAGCGAAAGGACAGGGGAAATCAATGAGCAGTTCTTC.

The CDR3 region has the DNA TGTGCCAGCAGGGGCGGGGGGAATGAGCAGTTCTTC. Translation gives CASRGGGNEQFF. The chain is built from TRBV6-1 and TRBJ2-1, with TRBD2 matching over 8 bases. The germline V gene encodes CDR1 MNHNS and CDR2 SASEGT. This CDR3 contains 12 residues. V shed 6 bases and J 7 bases; nucleotides not matched to a gene: 2.

The chain has TRBV5-1 and TRBJ1-2; 12 bases map to TRBD1. CDR3 size: 18 residues. Germline V gene lookup returns CDR1 SGHRS and CDR2 YFSETQ. With V trimmed by 3 bases and J by 3 bases, 12 bases remained unmatched. The CDR3 loop reads CASSSRIGTGGSHYGYTF. CDR3 in DNA: TGCGCCAGCAGCTCCCGCATTGGGACAGGGGGCTCGCACTATGGCTACACCTTC.

V is TRBV12-3 or TRBV12-4 and J is TRBJ1-1; unclear D gene. CDR3 length equals 12 residues. V was clipped by 5 bases and J by 11 bases, with 15 bases between them. The CDR3 DNA reads TGTGCCAGCAGTATCATAAGTGAGGATGCTTTCTTT. Translated, it gives CASSIISEDAFF.

The V gene is TRBV21-1, the J gene TRBJ2-7; the table's D call, TRBD1, was not checked against the DNA. TRBV21-1 is described as a pseudogene. The CDR3 has 14 residues. The CDR3, as DNA: TGTGCCAGCAGCTCCGGGACAGGGGGATACGAGCAGTACTTC. It specifies CASSSGTGGYEQYF.

This clone has just a few counts. The V gene is TRBV7-2, the J gene TRBJ1-2; D remains unclear. The CDR3 runs to 13 residues. Looked up from germline, CDR1 is SGHTA and CDR2 is FQGNSA. The germline V and J ends were trimmed by 1 base and 7 bases, with 10 bases remaining between them. As DNA, the CDR3 is TGTGCCAGCAGCTTAGGGTCAGGAACTGGCTACACCTTC. Protein product: CASSLGSGTGYTF.

The chain carries TRBV12-3 or TRBV12-4 and TRBJ1-5; possibly TRBD1 for D (5 bases). V gave up 5 bases and J gave up 2 bases, with 7 bases separating them. The CDR3 is 13 residues long. This CDR3 reads CASSATGNQPQHF. The CDR3, as DNA: TGTGCCAGCAGTGCGACAGGCAATCAGCCCCAGCATTTT.

V and J are TRBV6-2 or TRBV6-3 and TRBJ1-5, with no clear D. Germline CDR1 reads MNHEY; CDR2 reads SVGEGT. The CDR3 has 14 amino acids. V shed 3 bases and J shed 7 bases, with 13 bases lying between them. This CDR3 is CASSYDGASQPQHF. As DNA, the CDR3 is TGTGCCAGCAGTTATGATGGTGCGAGCCAGCCCCAGCATTTT.